The 21 T cell receptor beta chains reported below all come from one sample, sequenced in a study of blood T cell repertoires in COVID-19 (TCRdb year 2020). The library came from the immunoSEQ multiplex PCR assay. TCRdb took over this immuneACCESS table, retaining in-frame rearrangements with V and J assigned. Such tables are incomplete; in checked studies, under half of the missing clones stem from an unresolved V gene, and the remainder is unexplained. The sample profile shows 39,000 or so clones; approximately 90% of them were found once. The biggest ten clones account for about 2.2% of the sample. Sequenced sample: peripheral blood. All receptors derive from a man in his forties or fifties with active COVID-19.

The chain has TRBV6-6 and TRBJ1-2, with TRBD1 identical over 7 bases. Losses at the gene ends were 6 bases for V and 3 bases for J; bases not matched to a gene: 10. CDR1 MNHNY and CDR2 SVGAGI come from the germline V gene (reference sequence). The CDR3 loop spans 15 amino acids. The CDR3 loop is CASREGTGEYYGYTF. CDR3 nucleotide sequence: TGTGCCAGCAGAGAGGGAACAGGGGAATACTATGGCTACACCTTC.

The table lists this clone with a count of one. V is TRBV10-1 and J is TRBJ2-3, with TRBD2 identical over 9 bases. The J segment lost 0 bases and the V segment lost 3 bases, leaving 7 bases of the junction unmatched. This CDR3 contains 17 residues. Germline assignment: CDR1 WNHNN and CDR2 SYGVQD (reference sequence). CDR3 coding DNA: TGCGCCAGCAGTGACCGCGGGAGGGCCAGTAGCACAGATACGCAGTATTTT. Translated: CASSDRGRASSTDTQYF.

About this clone itself: Within the sample, other DNA sequences also encode this same CDR3. The chain couples TRBV19 to TRBJ2-1; 10 positions match TRBD1. CDR1 and CDR2 (germline): LNHDA, SQIVND (reference sequence). J lost 8 bases, V lost 5 bases, and 3 bases had no gene match. The CDR3 runs 13 residues. The CDR3 DNA sequence: TGTGCCAGTAGTCGGACAGGGGGGGATGAGCAGTTCTTC. Its translation: CASSRTGGDEQFF.

The rearrangement links TRBV5-1 to TRBJ2-2, with D unclear. V lost 0 bases to trimming and J lost 4 bases, with 10 bases between them. Germline-derived CDR1 and CDR2 are SGHRS and YFSETQ. There are 15 residues in the CDR3. In DNA, the CDR3 is TGCGCCAGCAGCTTGGAACAGCTGGGCACCGGGGAGCTGTTTTTT. This translates into CASSLEQLGTGELFF.

CDR3 DNA: TGTGCCAGCAGCACTAGTCGAAACACCGGGGAGCTGTTTTTT. As protein: CASSTSRNTGELFF. This chain connects TRBV7-3 to TRBJ2-2; D is possibly TRBD2 (5 bases). The V gene's germline CDR1 is SGHTA and CDR2 FQGTGA. The CDR3 runs 14 residues. Trimming stripped 5 bases from V and 2 bases from J, with 9 bases between. The full variable domain, completed using reference TRBV7-3 and TRBJ2-2, is GAGVSQTPSNKVTEKGKYVELRCDPISGHTALYWYRQSLGQGPEFLIYFQGTGAADDSGLPNDRFFAVRPEGSVSTLKIQRTERGDSAVYLCASSTSRNTGELFFGEGSRLTVL.

The chain is built from TRBV9 and TRBJ2-1, with 10 bases lining up with TRBD2. This CDR3 has 15 amino acids. The germline V gene encodes CDR1 SGDLS and CDR2 YYNGEE. After removal of 2 bases from V and 8 bases from J, the junction contained 7 bases not matched to a gene. CDR3 in amino acids: CASSVRSGRGDEQFF. The CDR3 region has the DNA TGTGCCAGCAGCGTTCGCAGCGGGAGGGGTGATGAGCAGTTCTTC.

The rearrangement links TRBV6-5 to TRBJ1-1; 9 bases align to TRBD1. Germline-derived CDR1 and CDR2 are MNHEY and SVGAGI. J lost 6 bases, V lost 2 bases, and 4 bases had no gene match. The CDR3 is made up of 14 amino acids. This CDR3 is CASSYRDRDPEAFF. CDR3 coding DNA: TGTGCCAGCAGTTACCGGGACAGGGACCCTGAAGCTTTCTTT.

This sequence joins TRBV20-1 and TRBJ1-1; the D gene is possibly TRBD1 (6 bases). Between the trimmed V and J ends, which lost 3 bases and 9 bases, there was a span of 14 bases. The CDR3 spans 12 residues. CDR1 and CDR2 (germline): DFQATT, SNEGSKA (reference sequence). CDR3 sequence: CSASDTGTKAFF. CDR3 bases: TGCAGTGCTAGTGATACCGGGACAAAAGCTTTCTTT.

V is TRBV19 and J is TRBJ2-7; TRBD1 is a possible D gene (5 bases). The CDR3 has 11 amino acids. Germline V gene lookup returns CDR1 LNHDA and CDR2 SQIVND (reference sequence). The V and J ends lost 6 bases and 3 bases respectively, with 6 bases between them. This CDR3 is CASRGVYEQYF. The CDR3 nucleotides are TGTGCCAGTAGAGGGGTCTACGAGCAGTACTTC.

The chain combines TRBV5-1 with TRBJ2-1; D is perhaps TRBD2 (5 bases). The V gene's germline CDR1 is SGHRS and CDR2 YFSETQ. The CDR3 extends over 15 amino acids. V dropped 3 bases and J dropped 8 bases, with 18 bases sitting between them. The CDR3 region has the DNA TGCGCCAGCAGCTCCTCTCGGACTCCCGGGGATGAGCAGTTCTTC. Translation: CASSSSRTPGDEQFF.

This clone showed up just once. The V gene is TRBV3-1 (or the pseudogene TRBV3-2), the J gene TRBJ1-4; D is ambiguous. The CDR3 has 12 amino acids. Trimming took 2 bases from V and 4 from J, leaving 2 bases between them. Germline loops: CDR1 LGHDT, CDR2 YNNKEL (reference sequence). CDR3 bases: TGTGCCAGCAGCCAACTTAATGAAAAACTGTTTTTT. Translation gives CASSQLNEKLFF.

The CDR3 DNA reads TGTGCAAGTCGCTTAGCCGGGGAATCCTACGAGCAGTACTTC. Encoded protein: CASRLAGESYEQYF. The rearrangement joins TRBV12-2 to TRBJ2-7; the DNA was not compared with TRBD2, the D call given in the table. TRBV12-2 is reported as a pseudogene. This CDR3 is 14 amino acids long.

V gene TRBV13 combines with J gene TRBJ2-3; 9 bases line up with TRBD2. There are 19 residues in the CDR3. The germline V gene has CDR1 PRHDT and CDR2 FYEKMQ (reference sequence). The J segment lost 0 bases and the V segment lost 1 base, leaving 11 bases of the junction unmatched. The CDR3: CASSLEGLAGMSSTDTQYF. The CDR3 region has the DNA TGTGCCAGCAGCTTAGAGGGGCTAGCGGGGATGAGTAGCACAGATACGCAGTATTTT. Complete variable domain (other parts from reference TRBV13 and TRBJ2-3): AAGVIQSPRHLIKEKRETATLKCYPIPRHDTVYWYQQGPGQDPQFLISFYEKMQSDKGSIPDRFSAQQFSDYHSELNMSSLELGDSALYFCASSLEGLAGMSSTDTQYFGPGTRLTVL.

This chain uses TRBV27 with TRBJ2-7; 8 nucleotides agree with TRBD2. The CDR3 runs 15 residues. Germline V CDR1 and CDR2: MNHEY, SMNVEV (reference sequence). V lost 2 bases and J lost 2; bases outside the gene matches: 5. The CDR3 coding sequence is TGTGCCAGCAGTTTAGACGGGAGGGTTACCTACGAGCAGTACTTC. Its protein product is CASSLDGRVTYEQYF.

The V call is TRBV6-6, the J call TRBJ1-1, with D unresolved. CDR1 is MNHNY and CDR2 is SVGAGI in the germline V gene (reference sequence). CDR3 length: 13 amino acids. V was pared by 8 bases and J by 2 bases, with 12 bases between. CDR3 protein: CASYVGVNTEAFF. CDR3 coding DNA: TGTGCCAGCTATGTCGGAGTAAACACTGAAGCTTTCTTT.

V usage is TRBV7-3 and J usage is TRBJ2-3, with D hard to call. V was pared by 5 bases and J by 3 bases, with 9 bases between. The CDR3 loop spans 13 amino acids. Germline lookup yields CDR1 SGHTA and CDR2 FQGTGA. The CDR3 protein is CASSPGRTDTQYF. The CDR3 region has the DNA TGTGCCAGCAGCCCAGGCCGAACAGATACGCAGTATTTT.

The chain joins TRBV27 to TRBJ2-2, with D possibly TRBD1 on 6 matching bases. CDR3 length equals 13 residues. Germline lookup yields CDR1 MNHEY and CDR2 SMNVEV (reference sequence). The V end was cut by 3 bases, the J end by 5 bases, with 7 bases between. The CDR3 DNA is TGTGCCAGCAGTTTCGGGACAACCGGGGAGCTGTTTTTT. It codes for CASSFGTTGELFF.

J is TRBJ1-2 and V is TRBV7-2, with D perhaps TRBD1 (6 bases). V was cut by 5 bases and J by 5 bases, with 21 bases left in between. CDR1 and CDR2 (germline): SGHTA, FQGNSA. The CDR3 is 16 amino acids. CDR3 residues: CASSPPDSEGGYGYTF. The CDR3 nucleotides are TGTGCCAGCAGCCCGCCGGACAGCGAAGGGGGATATGGCTACACCTTC. Using reference TRBV7-2 and TRBJ1-2 for the parts outside the CDR3, the full variable domain is GAGVSQSPSNKVTEKGKDVELRCDPISGHTALYWYRQSLGQGLEFLIYFQGNSAPDKSGLPSDRFSAERTGGSVSTLTIQRTQQEDSAVYLCASSPPDSEGGYGYTFGSGTRLTVV.

The chain combines TRBV6-2 or TRBV6-3 with TRBJ1-5, with TRBD1 matching over 9 bases. Germline CDR1 MNHEY, CDR2 SVGEGT. The length of the CDR3 is 15 residues. V shed 2 bases, J shed 5 bases, and the junction held 4 bases outside the gene matches. The CDR3 bases are TGTGCCAGCAGTTACCGGGGGACAGGGTATCAGCCCCAGCATTTT. Protein sequence: CASSYRGTGYQPQHF.

The chain combines TRBV9 with TRBJ2-2; possible D gene TRBD1, 6 bases. Trimming pared 3 bases from V and 2 bases from J, leaving 8 bases between. The CDR3 contains 14 residues. Germline loops: CDR1 SGDLS, CDR2 YYNGEE. The CDR3 region has the DNA TGTGCCAGCAGCGACAGGGTTAACACCGGGGAGCTGTTTTTT. Translating it yields CASSDRVNTGELFF.

This clone occurred once. The chain couples TRBV6-2 or TRBV6-3 to TRBJ2-7; D may be TRBD2 (5 bases). Trimming pared 2 bases from V and 3 bases from J, leaving 14 bases between. This CDR3 has 15 amino acids. Germline lookup yields CDR1 MNHEY and CDR2 SVGEGT. In nucleotides, the CDR3 is TGTGCCAGCAGTTACGGGGAGCTACAACTCTACGAGCAGTACTTC. This encodes CASSYGELQLYEQYF.